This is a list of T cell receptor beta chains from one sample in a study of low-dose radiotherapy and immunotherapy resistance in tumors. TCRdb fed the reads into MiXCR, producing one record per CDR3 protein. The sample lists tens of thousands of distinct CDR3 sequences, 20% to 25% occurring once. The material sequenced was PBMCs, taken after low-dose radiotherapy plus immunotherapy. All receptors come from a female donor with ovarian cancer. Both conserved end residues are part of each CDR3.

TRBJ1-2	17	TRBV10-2	CASIQTGTGNARYGYTF
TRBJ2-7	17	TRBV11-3	CASSLQGLAGAVYEQYF
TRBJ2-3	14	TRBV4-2	CASSQASSPDTQYF
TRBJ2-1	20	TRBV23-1	CASSQTFERDRFHSYNEQFF
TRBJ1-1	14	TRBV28	CASTPGGGITEAFF
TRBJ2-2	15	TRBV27	CASSFGQGSTGELFF
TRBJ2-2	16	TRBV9	CASSVIGSGTTGELFF
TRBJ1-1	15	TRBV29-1	CSVRTRDRAYPEAFF
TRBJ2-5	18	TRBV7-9	CASSPPKLLAGPQDTQYF
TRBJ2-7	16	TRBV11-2	CASSLDLGRASYEQYF
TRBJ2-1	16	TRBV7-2	CASSLVSGSSYNEQFF
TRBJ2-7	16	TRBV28	CASSHPRGGTPYEQYF
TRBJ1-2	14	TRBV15	CATSGGQTTYGYTF
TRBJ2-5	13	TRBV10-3	CATTSGSSETQYF
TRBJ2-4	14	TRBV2	CASSPGTGWDIQYF
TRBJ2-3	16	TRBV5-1	CASSLGSSRDTDTQYF
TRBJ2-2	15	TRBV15	CATSRAKSNTGELFF
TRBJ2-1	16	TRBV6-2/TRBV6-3	CASSPPTGTGFNEQFF
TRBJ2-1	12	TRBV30	CAWISTYNEQFF
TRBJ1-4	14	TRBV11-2	CASSLTGLNEKLFF
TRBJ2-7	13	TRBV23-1	CALRGRASYEQYF
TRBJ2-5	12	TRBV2	CASSRRGTRQYF
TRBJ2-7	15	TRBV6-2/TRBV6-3	CASSLGQGFGYEQYF
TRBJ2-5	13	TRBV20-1	CSAARTGEETQYF
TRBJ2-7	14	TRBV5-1	CASSPGQSSYEQYF
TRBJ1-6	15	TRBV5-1	CASSRSGTVNSPLHF
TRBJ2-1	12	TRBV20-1	CSPLTSDNEQFF
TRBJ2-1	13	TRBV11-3	CASSSFASNEQFF
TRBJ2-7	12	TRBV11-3	CASSLLAGEQYF
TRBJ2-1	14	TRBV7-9	CASSPSAGVLEQFF
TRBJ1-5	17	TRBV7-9	CASSFGDRGYSNQPQHF
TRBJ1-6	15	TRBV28	CASSPLDRDHSPLHF
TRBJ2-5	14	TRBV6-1	CASSESRGGETQYF
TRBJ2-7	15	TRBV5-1	CASSFGSGLSYEQYF
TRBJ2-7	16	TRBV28	CASSPAGAPGLYEQYF
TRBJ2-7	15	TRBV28	CASSLMGQGAYEQYF
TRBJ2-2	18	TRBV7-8	CASSLARGGADTGELFFF
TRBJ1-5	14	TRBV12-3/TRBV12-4	CASTADRVYQPQHF
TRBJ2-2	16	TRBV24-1	CATSPGTRMGTGELFF
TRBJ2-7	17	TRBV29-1	CSVAGTSWPTRAYEQYF
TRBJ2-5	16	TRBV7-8	CASSPVGLDGEETQYF
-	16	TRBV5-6	CASSLSKRGIYNEQFF
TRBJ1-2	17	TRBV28	CASSFEGQGLPLYGYTF
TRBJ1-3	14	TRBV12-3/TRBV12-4	CASSRRVSGNTIYF
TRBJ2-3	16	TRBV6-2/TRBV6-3	CASHEVAGGHTDTQYF
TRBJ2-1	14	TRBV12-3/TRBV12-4	CASSPRTGGGEQFF
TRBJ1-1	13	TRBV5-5	CASSLLWNTEAFF
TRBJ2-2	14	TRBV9	CASSVGRVTGELFF
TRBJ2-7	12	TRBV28	CASSPWESRQYF
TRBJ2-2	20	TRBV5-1	CASSLATRAGVGGNTGELFF
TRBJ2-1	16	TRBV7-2	CASSPRTTGSVNEQFF
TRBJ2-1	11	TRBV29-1	CSVEKYNEQFF
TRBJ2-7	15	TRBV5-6	CASGSEGQTLYEQYF
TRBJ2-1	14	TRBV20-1	CSARPGTTIQGQFF
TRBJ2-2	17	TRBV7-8	CASSLIQGGITGELFFF
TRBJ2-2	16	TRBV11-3	CASSLASGGSTGELFF
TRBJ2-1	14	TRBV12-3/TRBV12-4	CASTVSGGGNEQFF
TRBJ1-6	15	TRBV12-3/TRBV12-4	CASSDGSGGNSPLHF
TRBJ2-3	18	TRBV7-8	CASSWFPNLPPSTDTQYF
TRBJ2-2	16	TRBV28	CASSPWTGPGTGELFF